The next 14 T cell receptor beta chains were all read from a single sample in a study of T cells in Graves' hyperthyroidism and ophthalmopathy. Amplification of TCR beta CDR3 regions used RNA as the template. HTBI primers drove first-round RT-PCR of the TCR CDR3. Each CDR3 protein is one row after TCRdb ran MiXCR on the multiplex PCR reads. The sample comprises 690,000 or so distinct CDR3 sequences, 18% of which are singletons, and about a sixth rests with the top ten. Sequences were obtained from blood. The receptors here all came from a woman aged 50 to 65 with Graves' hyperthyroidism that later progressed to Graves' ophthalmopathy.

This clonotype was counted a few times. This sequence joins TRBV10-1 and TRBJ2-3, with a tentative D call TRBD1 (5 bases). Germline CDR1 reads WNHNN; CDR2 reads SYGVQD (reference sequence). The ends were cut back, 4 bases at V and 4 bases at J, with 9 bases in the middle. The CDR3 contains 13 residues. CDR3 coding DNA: TGCGCCAGCAGTGGGGGCCTCTCAGATACGCAGTATTTT. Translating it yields CASSGGLSDTQYF.

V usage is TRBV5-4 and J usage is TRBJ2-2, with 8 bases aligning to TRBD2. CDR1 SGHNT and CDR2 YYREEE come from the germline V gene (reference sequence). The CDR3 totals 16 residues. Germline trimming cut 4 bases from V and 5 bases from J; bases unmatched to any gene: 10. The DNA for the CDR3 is TGTGCCAGCAGCGCTGCGGGACTAGAGTTAACCGGGGAGCTGTTTTTT. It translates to CASSAAGLELTGELFF.

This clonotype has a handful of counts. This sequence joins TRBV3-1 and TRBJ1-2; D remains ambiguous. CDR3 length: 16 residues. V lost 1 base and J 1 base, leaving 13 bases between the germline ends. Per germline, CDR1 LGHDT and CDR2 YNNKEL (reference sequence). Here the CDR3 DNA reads TGTGCCAGCAGCCAAGTTACCGGGGTCAATAACTATGGCTACACCTTC. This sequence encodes CASSQVTGVNNYGYTF.

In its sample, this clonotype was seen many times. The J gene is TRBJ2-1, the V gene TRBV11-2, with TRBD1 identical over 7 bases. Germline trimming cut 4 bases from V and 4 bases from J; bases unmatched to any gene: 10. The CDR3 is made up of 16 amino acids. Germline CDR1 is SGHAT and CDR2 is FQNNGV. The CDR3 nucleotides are TGTGCCAGCAGCTCAGCGACCCGGGACAGATACAATGAGCAGTTCTTC. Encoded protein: CASSSATRDRYNEQFF.

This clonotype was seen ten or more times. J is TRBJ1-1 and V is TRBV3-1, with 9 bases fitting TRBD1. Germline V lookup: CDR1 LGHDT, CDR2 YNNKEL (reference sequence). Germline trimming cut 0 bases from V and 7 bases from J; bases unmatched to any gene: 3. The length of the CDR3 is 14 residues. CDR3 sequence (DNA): TGTGCCAGCAGCCAAGAGGACAGGGGTATTGAAGCTTTCTTT. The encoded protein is CASSQEDRGIEAFF.

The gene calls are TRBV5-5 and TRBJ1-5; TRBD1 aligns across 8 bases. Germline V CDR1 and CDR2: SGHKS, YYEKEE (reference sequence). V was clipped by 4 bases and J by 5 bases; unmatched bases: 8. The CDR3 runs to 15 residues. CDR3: CASSLGTGQDQPQHF. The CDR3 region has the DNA TGTGCCAGCAGCCTAGGGACAGGACAGGATCAGCCCCAGCATTTT.

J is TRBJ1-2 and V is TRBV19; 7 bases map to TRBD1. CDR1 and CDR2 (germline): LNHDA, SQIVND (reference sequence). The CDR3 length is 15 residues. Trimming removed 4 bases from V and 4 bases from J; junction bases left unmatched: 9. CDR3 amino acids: CASSRDRDGSYGYTF. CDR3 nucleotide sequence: TGTGCCAGTAGTAGAGACAGGGATGGAAGCTATGGCTACACCTTC.

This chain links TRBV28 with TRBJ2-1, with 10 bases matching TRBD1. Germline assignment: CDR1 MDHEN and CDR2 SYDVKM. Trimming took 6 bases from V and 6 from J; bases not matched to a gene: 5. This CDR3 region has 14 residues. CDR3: CASSSGQGGNEQFF. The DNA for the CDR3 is TGTGCCAGCAGCAGTGGACAGGGGGGCAATGAGCAGTTCTTC.

This CDR3 is CSARQGDSNQPQHF. CDR3 DNA sequence: TGCAGTGCTCGGCAAGGAGACAGCAATCAGCCCCAGCATTTT. The V gene is TRBV20-1, the J gene TRBJ1-5, with D hard to call. The CDR3 is 14 residues long. The germline V gene has CDR1 DFQATT and CDR2 SNEGSKA (reference sequence). The V gene lost 5 bases and the J gene lost 1 base, with 12 bases spanning the gap.

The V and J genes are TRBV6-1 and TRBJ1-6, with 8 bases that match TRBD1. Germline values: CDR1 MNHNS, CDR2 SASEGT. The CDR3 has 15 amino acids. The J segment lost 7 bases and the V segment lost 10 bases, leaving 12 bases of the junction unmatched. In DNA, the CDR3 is TGTGCCATTCGATGGGGGGGACAGGAGAATTCACCCCTCCACTTT. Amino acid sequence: CAIRWGGQENSPLHF.

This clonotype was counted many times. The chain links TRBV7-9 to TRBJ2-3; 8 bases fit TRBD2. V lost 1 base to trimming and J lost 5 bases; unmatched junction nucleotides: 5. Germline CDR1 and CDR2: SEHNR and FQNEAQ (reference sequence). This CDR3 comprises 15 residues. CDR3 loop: CASSLVLSGIDTQYF. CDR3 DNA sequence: TGTGCCAGCAGCTTAGTTCTTAGCGGGATAGATACGCAGTATTTT.

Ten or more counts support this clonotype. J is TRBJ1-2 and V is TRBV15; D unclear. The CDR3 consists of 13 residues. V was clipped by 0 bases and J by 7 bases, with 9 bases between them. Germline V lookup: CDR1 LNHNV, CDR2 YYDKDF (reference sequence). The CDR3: CATSRDIRTGYTF. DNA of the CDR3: TGTGCCACCAGCAGAGACATCCGGACTGGCTACACCTTC.

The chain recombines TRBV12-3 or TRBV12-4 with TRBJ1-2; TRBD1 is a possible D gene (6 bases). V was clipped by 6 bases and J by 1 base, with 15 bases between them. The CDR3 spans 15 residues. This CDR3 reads CASRTAGEHNYGYTF. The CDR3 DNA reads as TGTGCCAGCAGAACCGCAGGGGAACATAACTATGGCTACACCTTC.

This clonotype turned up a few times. The DNA of the CDR3 is TGTGCCAGCAGCCAAGATATGGGGTTTAACTATGGCTACACCTTC. This codes for CASSQDMGFNYGYTF. The rearrangement uses TRBV3-1 and TRBJ1-2; D is ambiguous. V lost 0 bases and J lost 1, with 9 bases in between. This CDR3 has 15 residues. Looked up from germline, CDR1 is LGHDT and CDR2 is YNNKEL (reference sequence).